These 16 T cell receptor delta chains were all obtained from the same sample, sequenced in a study of gamma-delta chains in newborns, infants, children. TCRdb redid clone calling on the reads using CATT. The sample carries 8,500 to 13,000 delta-chain clones, around 8.2% recorded once. Sequenced sample: blood. These receptors were taken from a child who was a newborn, infant or young child, either healthy, febrile or measles-vaccinated (not recorded which).

This clone was observed a few times. Other DNA sequences of this sample code for an identical CDR3. CDR3 sequence reads: CACDKVLGDTRSWDTRQMFF. The CDR3 DNA reads as TGTGCCTGTGACAAAGTACTGGGGGATACACGCTCCTGGGACACCCGACAGATGTTTTTC. The gene calls are TRDV2 and TRDJ3, with 12 bases identical to TRDD3. Germline lookup yields CDR1 GEAIGNYY and CDR2 EKD. CDR3 size: 20 residues. J lost 0 bases, V lost 2 bases, and 7 bases had no gene match.

This clone has just a few counts. This sequence joins TRDV2 and TRDJ1; 13 bases are a match to TRDD3. The germline CDR1 and CDR2 sequences are GEAIGNYY and EKD. This CDR3 has 17 amino acids. The junction had 11 bases not matched to a gene; V was cut back by 0 bases and J by 8 bases. For the CDR3, the DNA is TGTGCCTGTGACACCGTACTGGGGGATACGCTGTCCAGGAAACTCATCTTT. Amino acids: CACDTVLGDTLSRKLIF.

This clone was detected only a few times. CDR3 protein: CACDTVGGASWDTRQMFF. The DNA of the CDR3 is TGTGCCTGTGACACCGTGGGGGGAGCCTCCTGGGACACCCGACAGATGTTTTTC. The chain recombines TRDV2 with TRDJ3, with a tentative D call TRDD3 (6 bases). The CDR3 has 18 residues. Germline CDR1 GEAIGNYY, CDR2 EKD. V gave up 0 bases and J gave up 0 bases, with 11 bases separating them.

With respect to this clone: It may be a read error: a sequence one base away is much more abundant. Other DNA sequences in the sample encode the same CDR3. The chain joins TRDV2 to TRDJ3; 8 nucleotides align to TRDD3. Losses at the gene ends were 2 bases for V and 4 bases for J; bases not matched to a gene: 3. Germline loops: CDR1 GEAIGNYY, CDR2 EKD. There are 16 residues in the CDR3. Here the CDR3 reads CACDILGAWDTRQMFF. The CDR3 coding sequence is TGTGCCTGTGACATACTGGGGGCTTGGGACACCCGACAGATGTTTTTC.

This clone came up a few times. The chain is built from TRDV2 and TRDJ3, with 12 bases identical to TRDD3. This CDR3 has 21 amino acids. The germline gives CDR1 GEAIGNYY, CDR2 EKD. Unmatched junction bases numbered 9, after V lost 1 base and J lost 0 bases. The CDR3 DNA reads as TGTGCCTGTGACACGGCTGGGGGATACGCTCGTAGCTCCTGGGACACCCGACAGATGTTTTTC. This sequence encodes CACDTAGGYARSSWDTRQMFF.

This clone was detected only a few times. The chain has TRDV2 and TRDJ3; 7 bases match TRDD3. Trimming cost V 0 bases and J 0 bases; bases outside gene matches: 7. Germline V gene data show CDR1 as GEAIGNYY and CDR2 as EKD. The CDR3 runs 19 residues. The CDR3, as DNA: TGTGCCTGTGACACCGCTGCTGGGGGGAGCTCCTGGGACACCCGACAGATGTTTTTC. Protein: CACDTAAGGSSWDTRQMFF.

This clone qualifies as medium-sized. The chain combines TRDV2 with TRDJ1; TRDD3 matches 8 bases. In germline, CDR1 is GEAIGNYY, CDR2 EKD. The CDR3 sequence is 14 residues long. With V trimmed by 2 bases and J by 4 bases, 5 bases remained unmatched. The CDR3 nucleotides read TGTGCCTGTGACAGGCTGGGGGAAAACGATAAACTCATCTTT. This gives the protein CACDRLGENDKLIF.

This clone was seen only a few times. This sequence joins TRDV2 and TRDJ3, with D perhaps matching TRDD3 (5 bases). CDR3 size: 20 residues. CDR1 and CDR2 from the germline V gene are GEAIGNYY and EKD. With 0 bases removed from V and 2 bases from J, the gap between germline ends came to 19 bases. For the CDR3, the DNA is TGTGCCTGTGACACCGCTGCTAGTGGGGCCTCTACCTGGGACACCCGACAGATGTTTTTC. This codes for CACDTAASGASTWDTRQMFF.

J is TRDJ3 and V is TRDV2; D remains ambiguous. The CDR3 is made up of 16 amino acids. The germline V gene has CDR1 GEAIGNYY and CDR2 EKD. With 0 bases removed from V and 9 bases from J, the gap between germline ends came to 14 bases. The CDR3 nucleotides are TGTGCCTGTGACACCGTATACAGCTCCGGCACCCGACAGATGTTTTTC. Protein sequence: CACDTVYSSGTRQMFF.

This clone was detected only a few times. The sample has other DNA sequences that encode this CDR3 too. The chain links TRDV2 to TRDJ1; 8 nucleotides align to TRDD3. Germline CDR1 reads GEAIGNYY; CDR2 reads EKD. This CDR3 spans 20 amino acids. V shed 0 bases and J 0 bases; nucleotides not matched to a gene: 17. CDR3: CACDTVSGDWGSLYTDKLIF. The CDR3 DNA follows: TGTGCCTGTGACACCGTCTCGGGGGACTGGGGGTCTCTGTACACCGATAAACTCATCTTT.

Of note for this clone: The protein here is the DNA translation, as the TCRdb protein differs from it at residue 14. The CDR3 nucleotides read TGTGCCTGTGACACCGTACTGGGTCCATCCTGGGACACCCCACAGATGTTTTTC. Protein: CACDTVLGPSWDTPQMFF. The chain links TRDV2 to TRDJ3, with a tentative D call TRDD3 (6 bases). The CDR3 extends over 18 amino acids. Germline V gene data show CDR1 as GEAIGNYY and CDR2 as EKD.

In the case of this clone: A much more abundant neighbour one base away suggests this may be a read error. J is TRDJ1 and V is TRDV2, with 8 bases that match TRDD3. Germline CDR1 and CDR2: GEAIGNYY and EKD. The CDR3 is made up of 15 amino acids. The CDR3 nucleotides read TGTGCCCGTGACCCACTACTGGGGGACACCGATAAACTCATCTTT. Translation gives CARDPLLGDTDKLIF.

The V call is TRDV2, the J call TRDJ3; D not certain. From germline, CDR1 is GEAIGNYY and CDR2 EKD. This CDR3 contains 17 residues. V was shortened by 1 base and J by 0 bases, with 9 bases between the two germline ends. The CDR3 DNA reads TGTGCCTGTGACACGTACTCCAGCTCCTGGGACACCCGACAGATGTTTTTC. Protein: CACDTYSSSWDTRQMFF.

Remarks on this clone: With a much larger clone just one base away, this may be a read error. Other DNA sequences in this specimen translate into the identical CDR3. This chain uses TRDV2 with TRDJ3; 10 nucleotides agree with TRDD3. This CDR3 has 20 residues. Germline V gives CDR1 GEAIGNYY, CDR2 EKD. Losses at the gene ends were 0 bases for V and 0 bases for J; bases not matched to a gene: 7. As DNA, the CDR3 is TGTGCCTGTGACACCGTGGTGGGGGATACTAGCTCCTGGGACACCCGACAGATGTTTTTC. It encodes CACDTVVGDTSSWDTRQMFF.

This clone was recorded a few times. The chain carries TRDV1 and TRDJ1, with 7 bases identical to TRDD2. Looked up from germline, CDR1 is TSWWSYY and CDR2 is QGS. V was pared by 2 bases and J by 0 bases, with 18 bases of the junction left unmatched. The CDR3 covers 20 residues. The CDR3 DNA reads TGTGCTCTTGGGGAAACCCCTCGCGGCCTTCCTGCGGGATACACCGATAAACTCATCTTT. Translating it yields CALGETPRGLPAGYTDKLIF.

A few counts support this clone. A much larger clone differs from this one at a single base, so this may be a read error. The sample contains more than one DNA sequence encoding this CDR3. V usage is TRDV2 and J usage is TRDJ3; 13 bases fit TRDD3. CDR1 is GEAIGNYY, CDR2 EKD, per germline. V gave up 0 bases and J gave up 1 base; unmatched junction bases: 5. The length of the CDR3 is 20 residues. The CDR3 DNA reads TGTGCCTGTGACACCGCCACTGGGGGATACGGGTCCTGGGACACCCGACAGATGTTTTTC. This sequence encodes CACDTATGGYGSWDTRQMFF.